Each of the 12 T cell receptor beta chains below was sequenced from the same sample in a study of T cells in Graves' hyperthyroidism and ophthalmopathy. Amplified TCR beta CDR3 regions derived from RNA transcripts. RT-PCR in the first round (using the HTBI primer set) targeted the TCR CDR3. TCRdb used MiXCR to reprocess the multiplex PCR reads, holding one entry per CDR3 protein. The table records over 650,000 distinct CDR3 sequences, roughly 15% of them present only once. Specimen: blood. Source of these receptors: a young man with Graves' hyperthyroidism.

The chain employs TRBV7-9 and TRBJ2-7, with 11 bases fitting TRBD2. The CDR3 length is 17 residues. The V segment lost 4 bases and the J segment 1 base; nucleotides outside the gene matches: 9. Germline V CDR1 and CDR2: SEHNR, FQNEAQ (reference sequence). The CDR3 nucleotides read TGTGCCAGCAGCTCCTTAGCGGGAGGGCCTAAATCCTACGAGCAGTACTTC. Residues: CASSSLAGGPKSYEQYF.

V is TRBV20-1 and J is TRBJ2-2, with 12 bases matching TRBD2. Per the germline V gene, CDR1 is DFQATT and CDR2 is SNEGSKA (reference sequence). The CDR3 runs 16 residues. The trim removed 0 bases at V and 6 bases at J, leaving 5 bases unmatched. The CDR3 DNA sequence: TGCAGTGCTAGAGATTTGTCTAGCGGGAGGGCCGGGGAGCTGTTTTTT. Translated, it gives CSARDLSSGRAGELFF.

As concerns this clonotype: A much larger clone sits a single nucleotide away, making a read error possible. This sequence joins TRBV7-9 and TRBJ2-5; weak D call: TRBD2 (5 bases). Germline V gene data show CDR1 as SEHNR and CDR2 as FQNEAQ (reference sequence). This CDR3 comprises 14 residues. V was shortened by 2 bases and J by 5 bases, with 12 bases between the two germline ends. The CDR3 sequence is CASSLSGFRETQYF. The CDR3 region has the DNA TGTGCCAGCAGCTTATCGGGATTCCGGGAGACCCAGTACTTC.

CDR3 amino acids: CASSSRGGEGQPQHF. The CDR3 nucleotides are TGTGCCAGCAGCTCCCGGGGGGGGGAAGGTCAGCCCCAGCATTTT. The chain links TRBV7-9 to TRBJ1-5; tentatively, D is TRBD1 (5 bases). V was trimmed by 4 bases and J by 6 bases, leaving 16 bases between them. Germline CDR1 and CDR2: SEHNR and FQNEAQ (reference sequence). The CDR3 runs to 15 residues.

In this sample, this clonotype turned up a few times. The junction shows a germline mismatch at one end, possibly a read error. The chain combines TRBV7-9 with TRBJ2-3; D not resolved. Per the germline V gene, CDR1 is SEHNR and CDR2 is FQNEAQ (reference sequence). CDR3 length equals 12 residues. The DNA for the CDR3 is TGTGCCAGCAGCTTAACCACAGATATGCAGTATTTT. This codes for CASSLTTDMQYF.

This clonotype appeared a few times. V usage is TRBV20-1 and J usage is TRBJ2-7; possibly TRBD1 or TRBD2 for D (6 bases each). The germline CDR1 and CDR2 sequences are DFQATT and SNEGSKA (reference sequence). The V and J ends lost 6 bases and 7 bases respectively, with 19 bases between them. This CDR3 region has 13 residues. CDR3 in amino acids: CSAQQGGEGEQYF. In DNA, the CDR3 is TGCAGTGCACAACAGGGAGGAGAGGGGGAGCAGTACTTC.

The table lists this clonotype with a few counts. J is TRBJ2-7 and V is TRBV6-2 or TRBV6-3, with a weak D call TRBD2 (6 bases). The CDR3 covers 14 residues. Trimming removed 7 bases at V and 5 bases at J, with 18 bases between. Germline CDR1 is MNHEY and CDR2 is SVGEGT. The CDR3 loop reads CASMQGTFHNEQYF. CDR3 nucleotide sequence: TGTGCCAGCATGCAAGGGACTTTCCACAACGAGCAGTACTTC.

This clonotype was observed at least ten times. The chain uses TRBV29-1 and TRBJ2-1, with 7 bases aligning to TRBD2. V lost 6 bases to trimming and J lost 3 bases; unmatched junction nucleotides: 8. CDR3 size: 14 residues. Germline V CDR1 and CDR2: SQVTM, ANQGSEA. The CDR3 loop is CSVRLAPNYNEQFF. The DNA for the CDR3 is TGCAGCGTGCGACTAGCACCAAACTACAATGAGCAGTTCTTC.

The gene calls are TRBV28 and TRBJ1-2, with a possible D match to TRBD1 (5 bases). The V gene lost 3 bases and the J gene lost 5 bases, with 13 bases spanning the gap. The CDR3 covers 14 residues. Germline-derived CDR1 and CDR2 are MDHEN and SYDVKM. The CDR3 region has the DNA TGTGCCAGCAGTTTCCAGCCACAGGTATATGGCTACACCTTC. Protein product: CASSFQPQVYGYTF.

This clonotype was detected only a few times. The CDR3 reads CASRGLTGTANTGELFF. The CDR3 DNA reads as TGTGCCAGCAGGGGCCTTACCGGGACAGCTAACACCGGGGAGCTGTTTTTT. The chain joins TRBV6-1 to TRBJ2-2; 7 bases agree with TRBD1. Trimming removed 6 bases from V and 2 bases from J; junction bases left unmatched: 12. The V gene's germline CDR1 is MNHNS and CDR2 SASEGT. The CDR3 consists of 17 residues.

This clonotype was seen many times. The V and J genes are TRBV6-1 and TRBJ2-7; perhaps TRBD1 as D (5 bases). This CDR3 spans 15 amino acids. V gave up 3 bases and J gave up 4 bases, with 16 bases separating them. CDR1 MNHNS and CDR2 SASEGT come from the germline V gene. The CDR3 loop is CASSDSTSRGYEQYF. As DNA, the CDR3 is TGTGCCAGCAGTGACTCGACCTCAAGGGGATACGAGCAGTACTTC.

The chain joins TRBV15 to TRBJ1-1; perhaps TRBD1 as D (6 bases). V was shortened by 9 bases and J by 0 bases, with 17 bases between the two germline ends. Germline assignment: CDR1 LNHNV and CDR2 YYDKDF (reference sequence). The length of the CDR3 is 15 residues. DNA of the CDR3: TGTGCCACGGAGCCTCGGGACAATTTGAACACTGAAGCTTTCTTT. Translated: CATEPRDNLNTEAFF.